The clone carrying this T cell receptor beta chain was seen many times. What it binds is unknown. This sample stems from a study of blood T cells in healthy people across ages. Study-level findings and limits: Among long-lived donors, naive CD4+ cells were more numerous and diversity higher than in aged donors. Older individuals had lower TCR beta diversity per million T cells (the decline was roughly linear).

For the second PCR, which ran for roughly 6 to 12 cycles, a sample-barcoded 5' primer and a J-beta primer mix were used. TCRdb independently ran MiXCR on the 5' RACE reads; one entry per CDR3 protein. The sample contains some 790,000 distinct CDR3 sequences, 25% to 35% of which appear only once. V lost 0 bases and J lost 7; bases outside the gene matches: 8. Germline V gives CDR1 MGHRA, CDR2 YSYEKL. The CDR3 spans 16 residues. The rearrangement joins TRBV4-1 to TRBJ2-1, with 8 bases aligning to TRBD2. The sequence derives from a woman aged 80 or over in good health. The sequencing sample was made of blood. The CDR3: CASSQDLRGGWNEQFF. As DNA, the CDR3 is TGCGCCAGCAGCCAAGATTTACGGGGGGGCTGGAATGAGCAGTTCTTC.